This T cell receptor (beta chain) was sequenced in a study of blood T cell repertoires in COVID-19. The assay was immunoSEQ multiplex PCR, and TCRdb's table has in-frame clones only and misses some. The repertoire includes 200,000 to 250,000 clones, approximately 86% of them detected once, and under 9% sits in the top ten. In germline, CDR1 is MNHEY, CDR2 SVGEGT. This CDR3 contains 18 residues. After removal of 4 bases from V and 0 bases from J, the junction contained 8 bases not matched to a gene. The J gene is TRBJ2-6, the V gene TRBV6-2 or TRBV6-3; 8 bases are shared with TRBD1. The sequence derives from a woman in her sixties or seventies with active or convalescent COVID-19. The sample comprised peripheral blood. CDR3 loop: CASSFMQGAFSGANVLTF. For the CDR3, the DNA is TGTGCCAGCAGTTTCATGCAGGGGGCATTCTCTGGGGCCAACGTCCTGACTTTC.